The clone carrying this T cell receptor (beta chain) was found a few times. Its antigen is currently unknown. Trimming took 10 bases from V and 0 from J; bases not matched to a gene: 15. Looked up from germline, CDR1 is SNHLY and CDR2 is FYNNEI. CDR3 length equals 17 residues. Each CDR3 protein is one row after TCRdb ran MiXCR on the RT-PCR reads. The sample yields approximately 530,000 distinct CDR3 sequences, 10% to 15% seen once. The data stem from a study of response to subunit inactivated influenza vaccine. Overall study findings and caveats: Each seasonal influenza vaccination recruits few new T cells, the authors suggested.

The source is a man aged 50-60 years who received an inactivated influenza vaccine. The source material was PBMCs from blood, sampled roughly 45 days after vaccination. The chain is built from TRBV2 and TRBJ2-7, with 10 bases lining up with TRBD2. CDR3: CATSGRASGGTSYEQYF. CDR3 nucleotide sequence: TGTGCCACGAGTGGGCGGGCTAGCGGGGGAACCTCCTACGAGCAGTACTTC.